This T cell receptor (beta chain) is drawn from a study of blood T cell repertoires in COVID-19. Study-wide background: The United States, Italy and Spain supplied acute and convalescent COVID-19 samples. The analysed material was cDNA or gDNA that came from T cells, B-cell-depleted T cells, or PBMCs.

Germline V gene lookup returns CDR1 MDHEN and CDR2 SYDVKM. The ends lost 7 bases at V and 4 bases at J; junction bases unmatched: 11. The CDR3 has 15 residues. In the study's own analysis: Reference gene primer amplification yielded estimated nucleated cell counts. Measured with immunoSEQ multiplex PCR; TCRdb has only the in-frame clones, and not every one. V and J calls and clone size are copied from that table; D and trimming were computed from the DNA. The data hold 100,000 to 120,000 clones, with 85% observed a single time. The sequenced material came from peripheral blood. The chain recombines TRBV28 with TRBJ2-3; 7 bases are shared with TRBD2. The sequence derives from a human donor in a cohort sampled during active COVID-19. The CDR3 protein is CASNPRTREADTQYF. The CDR3 nucleotides are TGTGCCAGCAACCCCAGGACTAGAGAAGCAGATACGCAGTATTTT.